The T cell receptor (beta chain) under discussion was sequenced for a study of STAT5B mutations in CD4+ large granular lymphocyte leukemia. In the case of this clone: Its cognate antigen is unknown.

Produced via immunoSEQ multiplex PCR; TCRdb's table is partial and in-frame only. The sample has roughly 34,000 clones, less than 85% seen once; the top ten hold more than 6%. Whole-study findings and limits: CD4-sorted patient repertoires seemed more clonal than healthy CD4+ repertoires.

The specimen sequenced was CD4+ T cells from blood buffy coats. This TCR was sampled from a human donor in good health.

CDR3 nucleotides: TGTGCCAGCAGTGAGGTTTCCGGGAGAGATACGCAGTATTTT. Translation: CASSEVSGRDTQYF. The rearrangement uses TRBV2 and TRBJ2-3, with D perhaps matching TRBD2 (6 bases). Germline V gene data show CDR1 as SNHLY and CDR2 as FYNNEI. This CDR3 has 14 amino acids. V was pared by 3 bases and J by 5 bases, with 12 bases between.